What follows is one TCR beta chain and its context. Germline loops: CDR1 SQVTM, CDR2 ANQGSEA. The ends were cut back, 4 bases at V and 13 bases at J, with 20 bases in the middle. CDR3 length: 13 residues. This sample is part of a study of blood T cell repertoires in COVID-19. About the research overall: COVID-19 samples collected from the United States, Italy and Spain covered acute and convalescent phases.

In the authors' methods: The assay estimated nucleated cells by amplifying reference gene primers. This table comes from immunoSEQ multiplex PCR, and its TCRdb copy is limited to in-frame clones, with some not included. For V, J and clone size, that table is used; D and trimming come from the DNA. Among 130,000 to 150,000 clones listed, more than 75% were seen once. The rearrangement uses TRBV29-1 and TRBJ2-1; tentatively, D is TRBD2 (5 bases). The sequenced sample consisted of peripheral blood. The sequence was obtained from a man in his sixties with active or convalescent COVID-19. CDR3 in DNA: TGCAGCGTTGCGGACTCACCTGCCGGGAACCAGTTCTTC. Translation gives CSVADSPAGNQFF.